One and the same sample provided the 18 T cell receptor beta chains below, sequenced in a study of blood T cell repertoires in COVID-19 (dated by TCRdb to about 2020). The library was prepared using the immunoSEQ multiplex PCR assay. TCRdb provides this immuneACCESS table in a form limited to in-frame rearrangements. Some clones are lacking; in checked studies, under half of them reflect an unresolved V gene, and why the rest are absent is not known. Here the sample has around 300,000 clones; roughly 90% occur a single time. The top ten hold approximately 1% of the sample. Sequenced input: PBMCs or T cells enriched from blood (not recorded which). Receptors originate from a woman in her 30s who had recovered from COVID-19.

This chain uses TRBV18 with TRBJ2-3; 9 bases are shared with TRBD2. The CDR3 runs 19 residues. The V gene end was trimmed by 3 bases and the J gene end by 3 bases; junction bases not matched to a gene: 16. Germline V gene data show CDR1 as KGHSH and CDR2 as LQKENI. The CDR3 DNA is TGTGCCAGCTCACCCCTTTCGGGTAGCGGGAGTAGGTGGACAGATACGCAGTATTTT. Translated: CASSPLSGSGSRWTDTQYF.

The chain carries TRBV11-2 and TRBJ2-1; 9 positions agree with TRBD2. The CDR3 is 16 residues long. Germline CDR1 and CDR2: SGHAT and FQNNGV. The V and J ends lost 5 bases and 4 bases, in that order; junction bases with no gene match: 9. The CDR3 here is CASSPESGGPYNEQFF. Written as DNA, the CDR3 is TGTGCCAGCAGCCCCGAGAGCGGGGGGCCTTACAATGAGCAGTTCTTC.

The chain uses TRBV10-2 and TRBJ1-5; tentative D call: TRBD1 (5 bases). The CDR3 runs 17 residues. Trimming pared 2 bases from V and 0 bases from J, leaving 14 bases between. Germline CDR1 reads WSHSY; CDR2 reads SAAADI. This chain's CDR3 is CASSEPRGSYSNQPQHF. CDR3 nucleotide sequence: TGCGCCAGCAGTGAGCCGCGGGGGAGCTATAGCAATCAGCCCCAGCATTTT.

A single count supports this clone. The V call is TRBV19, the J call TRBJ2-7; 7 positions match TRBD2. The CDR3 contains 12 residues. CDR1 LNHDA and CDR2 SQIVND come from the germline V gene (reference sequence). V shed 8 bases, J shed 1 base, and the junction held 2 bases outside the gene matches. Written as DNA, the CDR3 is TGTGCCAGTTCGGGACTATCCTACGAGCAGTACTTC. Its translation is CASSGLSYEQYF.

The chain carries TRBV20-1 and TRBJ2-1, with D tentatively TRBD1 (6 bases). CDR1 and CDR2 from the germline V gene are DFQATT and SNEGSKA (reference sequence). The germline V and J ends were trimmed by 6 bases and 7 bases, with 19 bases remaining between them. The CDR3 has 14 amino acids. The CDR3 spells CSASRVQGRNEQFF. Written as DNA, the CDR3 is TGCAGTGCCAGTCGCGTACAGGGTCGGAATGAGCAGTTCTTC.

The chain combines TRBV19 with TRBJ2-7; a weak D match, TRBD1 (7 bases). V was trimmed by 6 bases and J by 2 bases, leaving 14 bases between them. The CDR3 has 14 amino acids. The germline gives CDR1 LNHDA, CDR2 SQIVND (reference sequence). The CDR3 spells CASSPGGTTYEQYF. The CDR3 DNA is TGTGCCAGTAGCCCAGGGGGGACAACCTACGAGCAGTACTTC.

This rearrangement joins TRBV10-3 to TRBJ1-2, with a possible D match to TRBD1 (6 bases). V shed 10 bases and J shed 4 bases, with 22 bases lying between them. Germline loops: CDR1 ENHRY, CDR2 SYGVKD. The CDR3 sequence is 15 residues long. The CDR3 spells CASTTSGESGYGYTF. CDR3 sequence (DNA): TGTGCCAGCACCACTTCAGGGGAGTCGGGCTATGGCTACACCTTC.

The chain combines TRBV19 with TRBJ1-5, with 7 nucleotides matching TRBD1. CDR3 length: 14 amino acids. Per germline, CDR1 LNHDA and CDR2 SQIVND (reference sequence). The V segment lost 10 bases and the J segment 0 bases; nucleotides outside the gene matches: 6. CDR3 in DNA: TGTGCCACGATTGGACAGGCTAGCAATCAGCCCCAGCATTTT. It encodes CATIGQASNQPQHF. Supplemented by reference TRBV19 and TRBJ1-5, the full variable domain reads DGGITQSPKYLFRKEGQNVTLSCEQNLNHDAMYWYRQDPGQGLRLIYYSQIVNDFQKGDIAEGYSVSREKKESFPLTVTSAQKNPTAFYLCATIGQASNQPQHFGDGTRLSIL.

The genes are TRBV6-5 and TRBJ1-2; TRBD1 matches 7 bases. Germline CDR1 MNHEY, CDR2 SVGAGI. The CDR3 has 12 residues. The ends lost 5 bases at V and 8 bases at J; junction bases unmatched: 5. The CDR3 DNA reads as TGTGCCAGCAGTCGACAGGGCGGAGGCTACACCTTC. Amino acids: CASSRQGGGYTF.

This rearrangement joins TRBV7-9 to TRBJ2-2; possibly TRBD1 for D (6 bases). V was pared by 11 bases and J by 6 bases, with 10 bases between. The CDR3 extends over 11 amino acids. Germline CDR1 is SEHNR and CDR2 is FQNEAQ (reference sequence). CDR3 region: CAVTGSGELFF. Here the CDR3 DNA reads TGTGCCGTCACAGGGTCCGGGGAGCTGTTTTTT.

This sequence joins TRBV5-1 and TRBJ1-2, with 7 bases identical to TRBD1. CDR1 and CDR2 from the germline V gene are SGHRS and YFSETQ. The CDR3 consists of 15 residues. Unmatched junction bases numbered 3, after V lost 0 bases and J lost 1 base. DNA for the CDR3: TGCGCCAGCAGCTTGGGAGGGGGCGATAACTATGGCTACACCTTC. Translation: CASSLGGGDNYGYTF.

In this sample, this clone turned up a few times. The CDR3 reads CASSHHRVRNQPQHF. CDR3 DNA: TGTGCCAGCAGCCATCACAGGGTACGTAATCAGCCCCAGCATTTT. The chain is built from TRBV3-1 (or the pseudogene TRBV3-2) and TRBJ1-5; TRBD1 might be the D (6 bases). Germline CDR1 is LGHDT and CDR2 is YNNKEL (reference sequence). V was cut by 3 bases and J by 4 bases, with 13 bases left in between. The CDR3 covers 15 residues.

This clone came up once. The rearrangement joins TRBV7-9 to TRBJ2-7; perhaps TRBD2 as D (5 bases). Trimming left V 1 base short and J 6 bases short, with 7 bases between. CDR1 and CDR2 (germline): SEHNR, FQNEAQ (reference sequence). The CDR3 is made up of 12 amino acids. The CDR3 loop reads CASSLGRVEQYF. CDR3 in DNA: TGTGCCAGCAGCTTAGGGCGGGTCGAGCAGTACTTC.

This clone occurred once. This chain joins TRBV11-2 and TRBJ2-3; TRBD1 is a possible D gene (6 bases). This CDR3 has 16 amino acids. V lost 5 bases and J 3 bases, leaving 18 bases between the germline ends. Germline V gene data show CDR1 as SGHAT and CDR2 as FQNNGV. This CDR3 is CASSPIVGARTDTQYF. CDR3 DNA: TGTGCCAGCAGCCCCATCGTGGGGGCCCGGACAGATACGCAGTATTTT.

CDR3 sequence: CATSSGGRGWSYGYTF. As DNA, the CDR3 is TGTGCCACCAGCAGTGGGGGGAGAGGGTGGAGCTATGGCTACACCTTC. The rearrangement uses TRBV15 and TRBJ1-2, with D possibly matching TRBD1 (5 bases). Trimming took 3 bases from V and 4 from J, leaving 18 bases between them. This CDR3 has 16 residues. Germline CDR1 reads LNHNV; CDR2 reads YYDKDF (reference sequence).

The chain carries TRBV6-5 and TRBJ2-7; TRBD1 might be the D (6 bases). This CDR3 is built from 16 residues. In germline, CDR1 is MNHEY, CDR2 SVGAGI. Trimming cost V 2 bases and J 2 bases, with 16 bases left between them. CDR3 sequence reads: CASSYRVGGNAYEQYF. CDR3 nucleotides: TGTGCCAGCAGTTACAGGGTAGGGGGTAACGCCTACGAGCAGTACTTC.

In this sample, this clone turned up once. The DNA of the CDR3 is TGTGCCAGCAGTTCCAGACTAGCGGGGCCCGGAAGCACAGATACGCAGTATTTT. Translated, it gives CASSSRLAGPGSTDTQYF. The chain links TRBV6-2 or TRBV6-3 to TRBJ2-3, with 11 bases lining up with TRBD2. Trimming took 4 bases from V and 0 from J; bases not matched to a gene: 9. The CDR3 extends over 18 amino acids. Looked up from germline, CDR1 is MNHEY and CDR2 is SVGEGT.

The genes are TRBV3-1 (or the pseudogene TRBV3-2) and TRBJ1-5, with D maybe TRBD1 (5 bases). The CDR3 length is 17 residues. Per the germline V gene, CDR1 is LGHDT and CDR2 is YNNKEL (reference sequence). Trimming pared 0 bases from V and 2 bases from J, leaving 14 bases between. CDR3 protein: CASSQDFGGVGNQPQHF. The CDR3 coding sequence is TGTGCCAGCAGCCAAGATTTCGGGGGAGTAGGCAATCAGCCCCAGCATTTT.